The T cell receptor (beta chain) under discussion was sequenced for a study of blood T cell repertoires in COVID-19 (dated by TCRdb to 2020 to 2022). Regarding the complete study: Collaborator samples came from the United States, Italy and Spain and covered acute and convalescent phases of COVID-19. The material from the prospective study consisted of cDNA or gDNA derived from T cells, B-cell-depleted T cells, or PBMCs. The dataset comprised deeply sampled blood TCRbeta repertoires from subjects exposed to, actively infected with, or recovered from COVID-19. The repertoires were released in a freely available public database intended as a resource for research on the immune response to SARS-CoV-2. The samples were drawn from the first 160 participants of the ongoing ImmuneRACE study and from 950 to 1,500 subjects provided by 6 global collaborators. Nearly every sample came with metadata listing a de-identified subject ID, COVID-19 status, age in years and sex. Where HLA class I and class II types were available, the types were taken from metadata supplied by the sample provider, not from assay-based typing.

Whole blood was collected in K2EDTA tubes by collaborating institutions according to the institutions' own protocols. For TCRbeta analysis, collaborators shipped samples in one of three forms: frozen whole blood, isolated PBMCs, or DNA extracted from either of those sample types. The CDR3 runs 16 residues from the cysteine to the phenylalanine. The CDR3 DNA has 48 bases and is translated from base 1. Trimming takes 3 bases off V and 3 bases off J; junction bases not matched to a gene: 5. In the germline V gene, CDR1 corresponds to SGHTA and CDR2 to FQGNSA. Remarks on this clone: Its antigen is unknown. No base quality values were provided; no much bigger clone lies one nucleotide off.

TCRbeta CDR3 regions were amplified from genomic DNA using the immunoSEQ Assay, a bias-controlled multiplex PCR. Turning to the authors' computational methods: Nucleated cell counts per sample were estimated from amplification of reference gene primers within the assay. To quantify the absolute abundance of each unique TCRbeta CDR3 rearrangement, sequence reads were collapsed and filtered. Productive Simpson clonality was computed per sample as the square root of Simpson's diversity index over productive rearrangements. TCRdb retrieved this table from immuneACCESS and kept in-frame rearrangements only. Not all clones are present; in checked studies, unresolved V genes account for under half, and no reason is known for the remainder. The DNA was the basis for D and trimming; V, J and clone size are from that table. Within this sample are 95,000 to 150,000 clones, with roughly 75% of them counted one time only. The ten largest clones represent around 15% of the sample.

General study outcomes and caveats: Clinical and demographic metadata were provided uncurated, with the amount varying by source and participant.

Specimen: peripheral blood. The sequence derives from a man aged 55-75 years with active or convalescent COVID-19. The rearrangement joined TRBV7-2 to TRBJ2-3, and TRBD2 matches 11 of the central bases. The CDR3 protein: CASSLASGRWTDTQYF. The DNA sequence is TGTGCCAGCAGCTTGGCTAGCGGGAGGTGGACAGATACGCAGTATTTT. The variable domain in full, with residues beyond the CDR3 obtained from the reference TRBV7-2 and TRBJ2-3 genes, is GAGVSQSPSNKVTEKGKDVELRCDPISGHTALYWYRQSLGQGLEFLIYFQGNSAPDKSGLPSDRFSAERTGGSVSTLTIQRTQQEDSAVYLCASSLASGRWTDTQYFGPGTRLTVL.